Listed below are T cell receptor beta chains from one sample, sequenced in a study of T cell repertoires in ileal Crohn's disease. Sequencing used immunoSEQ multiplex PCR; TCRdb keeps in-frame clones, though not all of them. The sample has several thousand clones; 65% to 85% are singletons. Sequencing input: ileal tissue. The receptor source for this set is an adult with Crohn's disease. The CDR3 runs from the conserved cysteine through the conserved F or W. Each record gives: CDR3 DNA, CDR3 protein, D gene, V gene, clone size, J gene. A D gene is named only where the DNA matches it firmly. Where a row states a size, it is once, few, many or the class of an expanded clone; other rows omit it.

CDR3nt: TGCGCCAGCAGCTTGCCCAGTGGAGAAATCGGGGAGCTGTTTTTT
CDR3aa: CASSLPSGEIGELFF
d_gene: NA
v_gene: TRBV5-1
abundance: NA
j_gene: TRBJ2-2

CDR3nt: TGTGCCATCCGACAGGGTGCGGACACCATATATTTT
CDR3aa: CAIRQGADTIYF
d_gene: TRBD1
v_gene: TRBV6-6
abundance: NA
j_gene: TRBJ1-3

CDR3nt: TGTGCCAGCAGTGTGGGACATAGCACAGATACGCAGTATTTT
CDR3aa: CASSVGHSTDTQYF
d_gene: NA
v_gene: TRBV2
abundance: NA
j_gene: TRBJ2-3

CDR3nt: TGTGCCAGCTCACTAGTCGGGACTAGGAACAATGAGCAGTTCTTC
CDR3aa: CASSLVGTRNNEQFF
d_gene: TRBD2
v_gene: TRBV18
abundance: NA
j_gene: TRBJ2-1

CDR3nt: TGCGCCAGCAGCTTAGCGGGGGTAATCTACAATGAGCAGTTCTTC
CDR3aa: CASSLAGVIYNEQFF
d_gene: TRBD2
v_gene: TRBV5-1
abundance: NA
j_gene: TRBJ2-1

CDR3nt: TGTGCCAGCAGTTACGGGTCCGGGACAGGGTATGGCTACACCTTC
CDR3aa: CASSYGSGTGYGYTF
d_gene: TRBD1
v_gene: TRBV6-6
abundance: NA
j_gene: TRBJ1-2

CDR3nt: TGTGCCAGCAGCTCTAACACCGGGGAGCTGTTTTTT
CDR3aa: CASSSNTGELFF
d_gene: NA
v_gene: TRBV6-6
abundance: NA
j_gene: TRBJ2-2

CDR3nt: TGTGCCAGCAGCCTAAAGGGGGACAGGGGGTGGAATCAGCCCCAGCATTTT
CDR3aa: CASSLKGDRGWNQPQHF
d_gene: NA
v_gene: TRBV21-1
abundance: NA
j_gene: TRBJ1-5

CDR3nt: TGTGCCCGAGAGGGAGGGGAAGCTTTCTTT
CDR3aa: CAREGGEAFF
d_gene: NA
v_gene: TRBV10-3
abundance: few
j_gene: TRBJ1-1

CDR3nt: TGTGCCTGGAGGGGGGACAGGCAGGAAGCTTTCTTT
CDR3aa: CAWRGDRQEAFF
d_gene: TRBD1
v_gene: TRBV30
abundance: NA
j_gene: TRBJ1-1

CDR3nt: TGCGCCAGCAGCTCAGGGGACAGCATTAATTCACCCCTCCACTTT
CDR3aa: CASSSGDSINSPLHF
d_gene: TRBD1
v_gene: TRBV5-1
abundance: few
j_gene: TRBJ1-6

CDR3nt: TGTGCCAGCTCTAGGACAGTAGACACTGAAGCTTTCTTT
CDR3aa: CASSRTVDTEAFF
d_gene: NA
v_gene: TRBV7-9
abundance: NA
j_gene: TRBJ1-1

CDR3nt: TGTGCCTGTGACAGGGCTGAAGCTTTCTTT
CDR3aa: CACDRAEAFF
d_gene: TRBD1
v_gene: TRBV30
abundance: NA
j_gene: TRBJ1-1

CDR3nt: TGTGCCAGCAGGGGTCGGACAGAAACCACCGGGGAGCTGTTTTTT
CDR3aa: CASRGRTETTGELFF
d_gene: NA
v_gene: TRBV6-5
abundance: NA
j_gene: TRBJ2-2

CDR3nt: TGTGCCTGGAGTCTTCAAGAGACCCAGTACTTC
CDR3aa: CAWSLQETQYF
d_gene: NA
v_gene: TRBV30
abundance: NA
j_gene: TRBJ2-5

CDR3nt: TGTGCCAGTACTACAACAGGCCGATTGAACACTGAAGCTTTCTTT
CDR3aa: CASTTTGRLNTEAFF
d_gene: NA
v_gene: TRBV5-6
abundance: once
j_gene: TRBJ1-1

CDR3nt: TGCGCCAGCAGCCCATACAGGGGAGTAGCTCCTGAAGCTTTCTTT
CDR3aa: CASSPYRGVAPEAFF
d_gene: TRBD1
v_gene: TRBV5-1
abundance: NA
j_gene: TRBJ1-1

CDR3nt: TGCGCCAGCAGCTTAACCTCACAGGGACCCACTGAAGCTTTCTTT
CDR3aa: CASSLTSQGPTEAFF
d_gene: NA
v_gene: TRBV5-1
abundance: NA
j_gene: TRBJ1-1

CDR3nt: TGTGCCAGCACCTCTTGGACTAGCGGGTACGAGCAGTACTTC
CDR3aa: CASTSWTSGYEQYF
d_gene: TRBD2
v_gene: TRBV28
abundance: NA
j_gene: TRBJ2-7

CDR3nt: TGTGCCAGCAGTCCCCAGGGCCAAGATACGCAGTATTTT
CDR3aa: CASSPQGQDTQYF
d_gene: NA
v_gene: TRBV28
abundance: NA
j_gene: TRBJ2-3

CDR3nt: TGCAGCACCGTATCCGGGCGGGAGATAGTTCAGTGGGAGACCCAGTACTTC
CDR3aa: CSTVSGREIVQWETQYF
d_gene: TRBD2
v_gene: TRBV29-1
abundance: NA
j_gene: TRBJ2-5

CDR3nt: TGTGCCAGCAGCTTATGGGACAGTCTCGAGCAGTACTTC
CDR3aa: CASSLWDSLEQYF
d_gene: TRBD1
v_gene: TRBV7-2
abundance: NA
j_gene: TRBJ2-7

CDR3nt: TGTGCCAGCAGCCGACCGGGACAGGGGGCCACTGAAGCTTTCTTT
CDR3aa: CASSRPGQGATEAFF
d_gene: TRBD1
v_gene: TRBV6-5
abundance: few
j_gene: TRBJ1-1

CDR3nt: TGTGCCACCAGCAGAGATCTCGGACAGGGCTATGGCTACACCTTC
CDR3aa: CATSRDLGQGYGYTF
d_gene: TRBD1
v_gene: TRBV15
abundance: NA
j_gene: TRBJ1-2

CDR3nt: TGTGCCAGCAGAGTCACTCCGAACACTGAAGCTTTCTTT
CDR3aa: CASRVTPNTEAFF
d_gene: NA
v_gene: TRBV27
abundance: NA
j_gene: TRBJ1-1

CDR3nt: TGTGCCAGCAGTTACCGGGACAGGTCTTTAGGGGAGCAGTTCTTC
CDR3aa: CASSYRDRSLGEQFF
d_gene: TRBD1
v_gene: TRBV7-8
abundance: NA
j_gene: TRBJ2-1